The present T cell receptor beta chain was sequenced within a study of shared clonotypes between healthy human individuals. Study details: Each donor had three CD4 naive, three CD4 memory, two CD8 naive and one CD8 memory plate.

This was a deep-level run. Produced via immunoSEQ multiplex PCR; TCRdb's table is partial and in-frame only. The table includes roughly 2.1 million clones, just over 90% detected once. Only CD45RO-negative cells positively selected for CCR7 counted as naive CD8 cells, so terminally differentiated effector memory CD45RA+ cells were excluded. For this clone: Its specificity is unknown.

Overall study results and limits: Specimens sampled were limited to blood, with tissue repertoires likely differing.

The V gene lost 4 bases and the J gene lost 5 bases, with 19 bases spanning the gap. Germline loops: CDR1 SGHNT, CDR2 YYREEE (reference sequence). The CDR3 extends over 15 amino acids. This receptor was obtained from a man in his late teens or twenties in good health. Some clones in this sample may be carry-over from other donors' samples. Sequencing was carried out using naive CD8+ T cells from PBMCs. J is TRBJ2-7 and V is TRBV5-4; D possibly matches TRBD1 or TRBD2 (5 bases each). CDR3 sequence (DNA): TGTGCCAGCAGCCCAACGGGGACCAACGTCGACGAGCAGTACTTC. It encodes CASSPTGTNVDEQYF.